This T cell receptor beta chain appears in the sequencing data of a study of cytomegalovirus exposure and HLA in healthy donors. Regarding this clone: What it binds is unknown.

It was with 60 Vbeta and 13 Jbeta primers that the PCR ran. Using immunoSEQ multiplex PCR, the repertoire was profiled, and TCRdb retains in-frame clones only, with some absent. Of 120,000 or so clones in the sample, 60% to 85% were seen once. Study-level points and caveats: A previous analysis found most TCR beta V segments productive roughly 87% or roughly 30% of the time. TCR beta V- and J-gene trimming was later associated with a missense DCLRE1C variant.

CDR1 and CDR2 from the germline V gene are LGHNA and YNFKEQ. V gave up 0 bases and J gave up 0 bases; unmatched junction bases: 7. The CDR3 spans 18 residues. The sequence derives from a woman in her 30s in good health and CMV-seronegative. The chain recombines TRBV4-2 with TRBJ2-1; 8 nucleotides agree with TRBD2. The sequencing input was PBMCs. The CDR3 is CASSQDSQLAVSYNEQFF. The CDR3 DNA is TGTGCCAGCAGCCAAGATTCGCAACTAGCGGTCTCCTACAATGAGCAGTTCTTC.